A selection of T cell receptor beta chains follows, all from one sample in a study of regulatory T cells in long-lasting Graves disease. MiXCR, run by TCRdb on the multiplex PCR reads, gives a single entry per CDR3 protein. The sample includes roughly 400,000 distinct CDR3 sequences, approximately 22% of them seen just once. The material sequenced was peripheral blood mononuclear cells (PBMCs), taken when the disease was refractory, from a patient treated with antithyroid drugs. These receptor sequences come from a female donor with Graves disease. The CDR3 runs from the conserved cysteine through the conserved F or W. A D gene is named only where the DNA matches it firmly. Expanded clones are given a class, and other clones once, few, many or no size at all.

V	J	size	D	DNA	CDR3
TRBV6-4	TRBJ2-2	few	-	TGTGCCAGCAGTGAGGGGTCTGGTTTAAGGGACACCGGGGAGCTGTTTTTT	CASSEGSGLRDTGELFF
TRBV7-9	TRBJ2-1	-	-	TGTGCCAGCAGCTTAGGACCCTCTCGCAATGAGCAGTTCTTC	CASSLGPSRNEQFF
TRBV2	TRBJ1-1	many	-	TGTGCCAGCAGTGAAGCGCATCTCCGGGGCACTGAAGCTTTCTTT	CASSEAHLRGTEAFF
TRBV6-1	TRBJ2-7	many	TRBD1	TGTGCCAGCATCTCGGACAGGGCCCTATCCTACGAGCAGTACTTC	CASISDRALSYEQYF
TRBV14	TRBJ2-2	-	-	TGTGCCAGCAGCCACCGGGTAGCAGCTAACACCGGGGAGCTGTTTTTT	CASSHRVAANTGELFF
TRBV6-1	TRBJ1-1	-	-	TGTGCCATCAGATCGAACACTGAAGCTTTCTTT	CAIRSNTEAFF
TRBV6-2/TRBV6-3	TRBJ2-2	many	-	TGTGCCAGCAGTTACAGGGGCGCGGACACCGGGGAGCTGTTTTTT	CASSYRGADTGELFF
TRBV6-1	TRBJ2-2	many	-	TGTGCCAGCACGAATAGCTGGAACACCGGGGAGCTGTTTTTT	CASTNSWNTGELFF
TRBV5-1	TRBJ2-2	few	-	TGCGCCAGCAGTTGGACAGACACCGGGGAGCTGTTTTTT	CASSWTDTGELFF
TRBV28	TRBJ1-5	many	-	TGTGCCAGCAGTTTATCAACTCAGCCCCAGCATTTT	CASSLSTQPQHF
TRBV3-1	TRBJ2-2	many	-	TGTGCCAGCAGCCAAGAATATAACACCCACACCGGGGAGCTGTTTTTT	CASSQEYNTHTGELFF
TRBV30	TRBJ1-1	-	-	TGTGCCTGGACAGCGTGGAACACTGAAGCTTTCTTT	CAWTAWNTEAFF
TRBV28	TRBJ2-6	few	-	TGTGCCAGCAGCAACCCCGCTGGGGGCCCTAGCTCTGGGGCCAACGTCCTGACTTTC	CASSNPAGGPSSGANVLTF
TRBV2	TRBJ2-5	many	TRBD1	TGTGCCAGCAGCGGGGGACAGGCCACCAGGGAGACCCAGTACTTC	CASSGGQATRETQYF
TRBV9	TRBJ2-5	once	-	TGTGCCAGCAGCGTAGTAGCCAGCCCGGAGACCCAGTACTTC	CASSVVASPETQYF
TRBV20-1	TRBJ1-4	few	-	TGCAGTGCTCCCCGGGAGGGACCAACTAATGAAAAACTGTTTTTT	CSAPREGPTNEKLFF
TRBV29-1	TRBJ1-1	-	-	TGCAGCGTTGCAGGGGTACGAAGACTGGACACTGAAGCTTTCTTT	CSVAGVRRLDTEAFF
TRBV5-1	TRBJ2-7	few	TRBD2	TGCGCCAGCAGCTTGGGCGGGAGCTACTACGAGCAGTACTTC	CASSLGGSYYEQYF
TRBV28	TRBJ2-7	many	-	TGTGCCAGCAGTTCCCCGGAGGGGACCAGACCCTACGAGCAGTACTTC	CASSSPEGTRPYEQYF
TRBV18	TRBJ1-5	many	-	TGTGCCAGTAGTCCTGGGGGGGATCAGCCCCAGCATTTT	CASSPGGDQPQHF
TRBV7-9	TRBJ2-7	-	-	TGTGCCAGCAGCTCTTCGGTACACCCCTACGAGCAGTACTTC	CASSSSVHPYEQYF
TRBV2	TRBJ2-5	many	-	TGTGCCAGCATGCGGGACAGCAGTTTGGGGACCCAGTACTTC	CASMRDSSLGTQYF
TRBV7-3	TRBJ2-7	many	-	TGTGCCAGCAGCTTAGAGGTGACCTACGAGCAGTACTTC	CASSLEVTYEQYF
TRBV4-1	TRBJ2-3	-	-	TGCGCCAGCAGCCTTCCATCAGATACGCAGTATTTT	CASSLPSDTQYF
TRBV19	TRBJ1-5	-	TRBD1	TGTGCCAGTAGTAGGGCAGGGGGCGTGAATCAGCCCCAGCATTTT	CASSRAGGVNQPQHF
TRBV29-1	TRBJ1-1	many	-	TGCAGCGTTGCGGCGAACACTGAAGCTTTCTTT	CSVAANTEAFF
TRBV6-1	TRBJ1-1	many	-	TGTGCCAGCAGTGGCGGATGGAACACTGAAGCTTTCTTT	CASSGGWNTEAFF
TRBV19	TRBJ2-2	few	-	TGTGCCAGTAGTATTGCGCTTACGAACACCGGGGAGCTGTTTTTT	CASSIALTNTGELFF
TRBV7-9	TRBJ2-2	-	-	TGTGCCAGCAGCTTAGTGGATGCCGGGGAGCTGTTTTTT	CASSLVDAGELFF
TRBV5-8	TRBJ1-2	few	TRBD1	TGTGCCAGCAGCGCGTACAGGGGTAGGTCGGAAGGCTACACCTTC	CASSAYRGRSEGYTF
TRBV3-1	TRBJ2-2	few	-	TGTGCCAGCAGCCAAGAGGGTTGGTCCGGGGAGCTGTTTTTT	CASSQEGWSGELFF
TRBV29-1	TRBJ2-5	-	-	TGCAGCGTTCTACAGCTCAACCAAGAGGCCCAGTACTTC	CSVLQLNQEAQYF
TRBV13	TRBJ1-4	few	TRBD1	TGTGCCAGCAGCTTGGACAGGTCCGTCCCTTTGGCTTTT	CASSLDRSVPLAF
TRBV28	TRBJ2-3	-	-	TGTGCCAGCAGTCGAGCCGGGACATTAATAGATACGCAGTATTTT	CASSRAGTLIDTQYF
TRBV4-1	TRBJ2-7	-	TRBD2	TGCGCCAGCAGCCAAGAGCCTAGCGGGAGTGAAGAGCAGTACTTC	CASSQEPSGSEEQYF
TRBV19	TRBJ1-2	-	-	TGTGCCAGTACCCTGTATAATGGTAACTATGGCTACACCTTC	CASTLYNGNYGYTF
TRBV29-1	TRBJ2-3	-	TRBD2	TGCAGCGTTGTAGCGGGAGAATTCACAGATACGCAGTATTTT	CSVVAGEFTDTQYF
TRBV7-9	TRBJ1-5	few	-	TGTGCCAGCAGCCCTACCCCTGGCGGCCACAATCAGCCCCAGCATTTT	CASSPTPGGHNQPQHF
TRBV18	TRBJ2-5	few	TRBD2	TGTGCCAGCTCACCAATAGCGGGAGGCCAAGAGACCCAGTACTTC	CASSPIAGGQETQYF
TRBV29-1	TRBJ2-5	-	-	TGCAGCGTTCTGGGGGGAGGAGTTAATGGGGAGACCCAGTACTTC	CSVLGGGVNGETQYF
TRBV14	TRBJ2-7	-	-	TGTGCCAGCAGCCACGGGCCCGAACAGTACTTC	CASSHGPEQYF
TRBV5-4	TRBJ1-1	few	TRBD1	TGTGCCAGCAGTTCGAACTGGACAGGCTCGAACACTGAAGCTTTCTTT	CASSSNWTGSNTEAFF
TRBV2	TRBJ2-6	many	-	TGTGCCAGCACCGGAGCCGACTCTGGGGCCAACGTCCTGACTTTC	CASTGADSGANVLTF
TRBV12-3/TRBV12-4	TRBJ2-6	few	-	TGTGCCAGCACCCAGGCTGGCCCGGACAGTCCTGGGGCCAACGTCCTGACTTTC	CASTQAGPDSPGANVLTF
TRBV2	TRBJ1-5	many	-	TGTGCCAGCAGGACCTCCGGGGGAGGGAGTGAGCAGCCCCAGCATTTT	CASRTSGGGSEQPQHF
TRBV11-2	TRBJ2-4	-	TRBD2	TGTGCCAGCAGCTTAGGGGGAGGGATCAAAAACATTCAGTACTTC	CASSLGGGIKNIQYF
TRBV12-3/TRBV12-4	TRBJ2-5	once	-	TGTGCCAGCAGTGGTACCGGGACGTGGGAGGCCCAGTACTTC	CASSGTGTWEAQYF
TRBV12-3/TRBV12-4	TRBJ1-4	many	-	TGTGCCAGCAGTTTATGGGACGGGGGTGAAAAACTGTTTTTT	CASSLWDGGEKLFF
TRBV2	TRBJ2-7	-	TRBD1	TGTGCCAGCAGGGAAAGGGGGCCGAGCTCCTACGAGCAGTACTTC	CASRERGPSSYEQYF
TRBV28	TRBJ1-2	-	-	TGTGCCAGCAGGGATACACAGGGCCGCTATGGCTACACCTTC	CASRDTQGRYGYTF
TRBV20-1	TRBJ1-5	few	-	TGCAGTGCTAGACCGATGGACACCGGCTACAATCAGCCCCAGCATTTT	CSARPMDTGYNQPQHF
TRBV5-1	TRBJ2-5	-	-	TGCGCCAGCAGCTTGGAGCCCACCAGTTCAAGCGGAGAGACCCAGTACTTC	CASSLEPTSSSGETQYF
TRBV20-1	TRBJ1-1	-	TRBD1	TGCAGTGCTAGTCAGGGGGCGGGAAAGACTGAAGCTTTCTTT	CSASQGAGKTEAFF
TRBV3-1	TRBJ2-7	many	-	TGTGCCAGCAGCCAAGTCTCCGGCGAGCAGTACTTC	CASSQVSGEQYF
TRBV12-3/TRBV12-4	TRBJ2-7	many	-	TGTGCCAGCAGTTTATCTACCCAAACTACCGGCGAGCAGTACTTC	CASSLSTQTTGEQYF